Presented here are 6 T cell receptor beta chains from one specimen sequenced in a study of CD8 T cells in ankylosing spondylitis. TCRdb reprocessed the 5' RACE reads via MiXCR and lists one record per CDR3 protein. Here the sample spans 150,000 to 200,000 distinct CDR3 sequences, 25% to 35% being singletons. The sequencing input was synovial fluid, either unsorted or a sorted T cell fraction (not recorded which). The receptor set was obtained from a male donor with ankylosing spondylitis.

The chain combines TRBV24-1 with TRBJ2-1; D is possibly TRBD1 or TRBD2 (5 bases each). The V end lost 3 bases, the J end lost 9 bases, and 11 bases lay between the germline ends. The germline V gene has CDR1 KGHDR and CDR2 SFDVKD. The CDR3 contains 13 residues. CDR3 loop: CATSDGMRGEQFF. CDR3 DNA sequence: TGTGCCACCAGTGATGGAATGAGGGGTGAGCAGTTCTTC.

The chain carries TRBV6-1 and TRBJ1-4; 10 bases line up with TRBD1. The CDR3 runs to 16 residues. Trimming took 6 bases from V and 1 from J; bases not matched to a gene: 5. The germline V gene has CDR1 MNHNS and CDR2 SASEGT. The CDR3 sequence is CASRSGQGGTNEKLFF. In DNA, the CDR3 is TGTGCCAGCAGAAGCGGACAGGGGGGAACTAATGAAAAACTGTTTTTT.

The genes are TRBV27 and TRBJ1-2; unclear D gene. The CDR3 is 13 amino acids. Germline V lookup: CDR1 MNHEY, CDR2 SMNVEV (reference sequence). V was trimmed by 6 bases and J by 0 bases, leaving 8 bases between them. The CDR3: CASSRSPNYGYTF. DNA for the CDR3: TGTGCCAGCAGCAGGTCCCCTAACTATGGCTACACCTTC.

Many counts were recorded for this clonotype. The DNA of the CDR3 is TGTGCCAGCAGCTTAGAGGGTAACGGCAATCAGCCCCAGCATTTT. The encoded protein is CASSLEGNGNQPQHF. The genes are TRBV7-2 and TRBJ1-5; D not certain. CDR3 length: 15 residues. Between the trimmed V and J ends, which lost 1 base and 2 bases, there was a span of 9 bases. CDR1 and CDR2 from the germline V gene are SGHTA and FQGNSA.

The J gene is TRBJ2-5, the V gene TRBV7-9; the D gene is possibly TRBD1 (6 bases). The CDR3 totals 16 residues. With 0 bases removed from V and 2 bases from J, the gap between germline ends came to 13 bases. Germline CDR1 reads SEHNR; CDR2 reads FQNEAQ (reference sequence). Here the CDR3 reads CASSLAGAEGQETQYF. The CDR3 DNA follows: TGTGCCAGCAGCTTAGCGGGGGCAGAAGGTCAAGAGACCCAGTACTTC.

This clonotype showed up many times. V usage is TRBV3-1 and J usage is TRBJ2-2, with 12 nucleotides matching TRBD2. V shed 1 base, J shed 1 base, and the junction held 4 bases outside the gene matches. This CDR3 contains 18 residues. CDR1 is LGHDT and CDR2 is YNNKEL in the germline V gene (reference sequence). In DNA, the CDR3 is TGTGCCAGCAGCCAAGCCACTAGCGGGGGGCGGAACACCGGGGAGCTGTTTTTT. It encodes CASSQATSGGRNTGELFF.